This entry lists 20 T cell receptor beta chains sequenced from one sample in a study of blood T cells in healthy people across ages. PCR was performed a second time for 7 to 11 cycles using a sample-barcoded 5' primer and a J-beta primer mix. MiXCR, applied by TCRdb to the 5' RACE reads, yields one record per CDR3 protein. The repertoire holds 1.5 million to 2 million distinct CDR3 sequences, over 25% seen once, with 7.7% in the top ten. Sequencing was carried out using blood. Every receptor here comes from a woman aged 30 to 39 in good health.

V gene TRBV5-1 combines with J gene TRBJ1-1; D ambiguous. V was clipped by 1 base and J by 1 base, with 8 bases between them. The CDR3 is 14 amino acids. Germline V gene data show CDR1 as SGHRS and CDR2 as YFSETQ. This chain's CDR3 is CASSLQPTNTEAFF. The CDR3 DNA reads TGCGCCAGCAGCTTGCAACCGACGAACACTGAAGCTTTCTTT.

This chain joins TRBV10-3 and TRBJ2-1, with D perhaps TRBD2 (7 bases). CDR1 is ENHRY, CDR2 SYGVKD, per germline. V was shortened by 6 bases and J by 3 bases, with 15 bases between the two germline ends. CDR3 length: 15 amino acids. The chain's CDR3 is CAIRREGGGYNEQFF. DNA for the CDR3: TGTGCCATCAGGAGGGAGGGGGGGGGCTACAATGAGCAGTTCTTC.

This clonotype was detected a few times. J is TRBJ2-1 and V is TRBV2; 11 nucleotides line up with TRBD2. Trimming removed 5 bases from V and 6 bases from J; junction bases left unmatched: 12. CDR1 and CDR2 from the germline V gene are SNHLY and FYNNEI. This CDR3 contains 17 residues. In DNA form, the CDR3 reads TGTGCCAGCAGTCTGGCCCCCCTAGCGGGGGGAGCCAATGAGCAGTTCTTC. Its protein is CASSLAPLAGGANEQFF.

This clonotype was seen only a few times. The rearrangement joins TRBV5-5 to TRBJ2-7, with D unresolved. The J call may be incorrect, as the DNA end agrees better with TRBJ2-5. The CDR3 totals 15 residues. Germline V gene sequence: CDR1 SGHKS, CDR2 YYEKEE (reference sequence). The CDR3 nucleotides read TGTGCCAGCAGCTTGGCCGCCCAGGTTCAAGAGACCCAGTACTTC. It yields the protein CASSLAAQVQETQYF.

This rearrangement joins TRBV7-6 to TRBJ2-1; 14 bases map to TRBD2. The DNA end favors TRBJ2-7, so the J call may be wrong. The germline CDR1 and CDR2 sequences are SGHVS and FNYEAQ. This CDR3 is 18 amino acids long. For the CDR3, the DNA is TGTGCCAGCAGCTCAAGGACTAGCGGGGGGAGCTCCTACAATGAGCAGTACTTC. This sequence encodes CASSSRTSGGSSYNEQYF.

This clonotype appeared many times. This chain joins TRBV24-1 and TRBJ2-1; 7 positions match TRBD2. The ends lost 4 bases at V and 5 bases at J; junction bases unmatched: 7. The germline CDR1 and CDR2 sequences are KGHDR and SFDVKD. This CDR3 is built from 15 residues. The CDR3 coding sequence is TGTGCCACCAGTGACAGAGCGGGGACCCACAATGAGCAGTTCTTC. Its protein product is CATSDRAGTHNEQFF.

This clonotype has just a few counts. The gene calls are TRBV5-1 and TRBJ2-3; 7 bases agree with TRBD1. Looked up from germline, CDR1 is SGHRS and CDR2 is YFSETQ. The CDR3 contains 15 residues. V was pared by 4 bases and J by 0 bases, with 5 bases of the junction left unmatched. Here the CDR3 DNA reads TGCGCCAGCAGCCCTGGGACAGATAGCACAGATACGCAGTATTTT. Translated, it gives CASSPGTDSTDTQYF.

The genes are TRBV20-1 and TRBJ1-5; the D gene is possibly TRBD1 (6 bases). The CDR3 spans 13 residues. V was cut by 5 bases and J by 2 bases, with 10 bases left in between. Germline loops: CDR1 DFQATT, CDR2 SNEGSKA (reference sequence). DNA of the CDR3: TGCAGTGCTGTCAAGGGGGGCAATCAGCCCCAGCATTTT. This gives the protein CSAVKGGNQPQHF.

CDR3 region: CAWRPGFSNQPQHF. CDR3 bases: TGTGCCTGGAGACCAGGATTTAGCAATCAGCCCCAGCATTTT. This chain uses TRBV30 with TRBJ1-5; unclear D gene. V lost 3 bases and J lost 0, with 9 bases in between. This CDR3 has 14 residues. Germline V CDR1 and CDR2: GTSNPN, SVGIG (reference sequence).

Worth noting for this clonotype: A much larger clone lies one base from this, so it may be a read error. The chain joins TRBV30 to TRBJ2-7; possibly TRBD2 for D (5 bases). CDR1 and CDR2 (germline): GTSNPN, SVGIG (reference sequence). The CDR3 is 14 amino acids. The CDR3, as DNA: TGTGCCGGGAGTGAGGCAGGACCTCCCTACGAGCAGTACTTC. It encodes CAGSEAGPPYEQYF.

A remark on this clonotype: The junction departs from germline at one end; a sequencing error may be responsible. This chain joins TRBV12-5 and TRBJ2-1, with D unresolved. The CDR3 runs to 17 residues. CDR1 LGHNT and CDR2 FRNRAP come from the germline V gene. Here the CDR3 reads CASGLPTSGVVSNGQFF. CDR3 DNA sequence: TGTGCTAGTGGTTTGCCCACCTCCGGCGTAGTATCCAATGGGCAGTTCTTC.

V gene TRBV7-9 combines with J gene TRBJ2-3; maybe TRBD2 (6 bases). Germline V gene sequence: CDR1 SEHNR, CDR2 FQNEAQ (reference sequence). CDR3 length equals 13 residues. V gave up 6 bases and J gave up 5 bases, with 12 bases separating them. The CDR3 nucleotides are TGTGCCAGCAGGCGAGTGGAGGGAGATACGCAGTATTTT. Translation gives CASRRVEGDTQYF.

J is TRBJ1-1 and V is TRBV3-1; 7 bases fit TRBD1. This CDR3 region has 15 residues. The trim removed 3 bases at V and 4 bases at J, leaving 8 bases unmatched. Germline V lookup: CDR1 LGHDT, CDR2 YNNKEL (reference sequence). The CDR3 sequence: CASSQRGLGGTEAFF. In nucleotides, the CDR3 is TGTGCCAGCAGCCAGAGGGGGCTCGGGGGCACTGAAGCTTTCTTT. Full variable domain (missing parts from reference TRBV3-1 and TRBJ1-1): DTAVSQTPKYLVTQMGNDKSIKCEQNLGHDTMYWYKQDSKKFLKIMFSYNNKELIINETVPNRFSPKSPDKAHLNLHINSLELGDSAVYFCASSQRGLGGTEAFFGQGTRLTVV.

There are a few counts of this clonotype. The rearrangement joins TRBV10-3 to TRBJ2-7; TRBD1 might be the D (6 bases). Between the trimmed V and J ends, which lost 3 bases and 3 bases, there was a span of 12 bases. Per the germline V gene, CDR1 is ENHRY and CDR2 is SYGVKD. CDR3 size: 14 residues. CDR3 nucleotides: TGTGCCATCAGTGACCCAGGGGTTAACTACGAGCAGTACTTC. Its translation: CAISDPGVNYEQYF.

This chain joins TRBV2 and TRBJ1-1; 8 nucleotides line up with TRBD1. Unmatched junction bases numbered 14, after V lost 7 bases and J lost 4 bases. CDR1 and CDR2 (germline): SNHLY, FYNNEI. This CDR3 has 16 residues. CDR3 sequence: CASTATRTGQSTEAFF. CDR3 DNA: TGTGCCAGCACAGCTACGCGGACAGGGCAAAGCACTGAAGCTTTCTTT.

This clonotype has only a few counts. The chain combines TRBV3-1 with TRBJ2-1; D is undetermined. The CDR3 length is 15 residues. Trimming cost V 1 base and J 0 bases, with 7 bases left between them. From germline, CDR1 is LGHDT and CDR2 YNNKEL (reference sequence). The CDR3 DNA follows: TGTGCCAGCAGCCAAGGTCAGGTCTCCTACAATGAGCAGTTCTTC. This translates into CASSQGQVSYNEQFF.

The CDR3 region has the DNA TGCAGCGTTGGAGGGGGGGTGGATAGTGGGGATACGCAGTATTTT. Its translation is CSVGGGVDSGDTQYF. This chain uses TRBV29-1 with TRBJ2-3; possibly TRBD2 for D (7 bases). Germline values: CDR1 SQVTM, CDR2 ANQGSEA. V lost 4 bases to trimming and J lost 6 bases, with 20 bases between them. The CDR3 length is 15 residues.

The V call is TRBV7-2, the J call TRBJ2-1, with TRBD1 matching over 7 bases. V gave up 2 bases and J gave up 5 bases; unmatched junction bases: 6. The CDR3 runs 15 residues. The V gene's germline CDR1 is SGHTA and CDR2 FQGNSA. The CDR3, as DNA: TGTGCCAGCAGCTTATTGGGACAGAGTCACAATGAGCAGTTCTTC. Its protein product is CASSLLGQSHNEQFF.

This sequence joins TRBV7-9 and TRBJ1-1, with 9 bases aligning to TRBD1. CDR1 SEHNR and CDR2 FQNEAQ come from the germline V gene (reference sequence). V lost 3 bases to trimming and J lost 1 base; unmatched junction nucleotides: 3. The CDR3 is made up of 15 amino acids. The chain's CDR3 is CASSFLTGGNTEAFF. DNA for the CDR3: TGTGCCAGCAGCTTTCTGACAGGGGGGAACACTGAAGCTTTCTTT.

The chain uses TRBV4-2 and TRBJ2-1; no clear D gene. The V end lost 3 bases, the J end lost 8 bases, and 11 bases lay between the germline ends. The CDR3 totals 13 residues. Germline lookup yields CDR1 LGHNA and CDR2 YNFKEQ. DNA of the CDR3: TGTGCCAGCAGCCAGATATCTGGGGATGAGCAGTTCTTC. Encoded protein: CASSQISGDEQFF.